This is a list of T cell receptor beta chains from one sample in a study of T cells in localized non-small cell lung cancer. Generated by immunoSEQ multiplex PCR, the TCRdb table keeps only in-frame clones and is missing some. The sample shows 55,000 to 75,000 clones, approximately 87% of them seen only once. The sequencing used peripheral blood, collected before any cancer treatment. Receptor source: a male donor at least 60 years old with stage III squamous cell lung carcinoma. Each CDR3 is given with its conserved first and last residue. A D gene is named only where the DNA matches it firmly. Rows give clone size only sometimes, using once, few, many, or a class for an expanded clone.

V gene	D gene	J gene	clone size	CDR3 protein	CDR3 DNA
TRBV20-1	.	TRBJ1-1	.	CSASENTEAFF	TGCAGTGCTAGTGAGAACACTGAAGCTTTCTTT
TRBV30	.	TRBJ1-1	.	CAWSQRGRPGTEAFF	TGTGCCTGGAGCCAAAGGGGCAGGCCGGGTACTGAAGCTTTCTTT
TRBV5-1	.	TRBJ1-1	once	CASSYDSRRTEAFF	TGCGCCAGCAGCTACGACAGCCGGAGGACTGAAGCTTTCTTT
TRBV10-3	.	TRBJ1-1	.	CAISSEGYTEAFF	TGTGCCATCAGCTCGGAGGGCTACACTGAAGCTTTCTTT
TRBV15	.	TRBJ1-1	.	CATSGQQVHPF	TGTGCCACCAGCGGACAACAGGTTCACCCCTTT
TRBV28	TRBD1	TRBJ1-6	.	CATRRQGAYNSPLHF	TGTGCCACCCGAAGACAGGGGGCTTATAATTCACCCCTCCACTTT
TRBV11-2	.	TRBJ2-2	.	CASSFGQGQTGELFF	TGTGCCAGCAGCTTCGGGCAGGGTCAAACCGGGGAGCTGTTTTTT
TRBV28	TRBD2	TRBJ2-3	.	CASTPPGSGGAVDTQYF	TGTGCCAGCACCCCACCTGGTAGCGGGGGGGCGGTAGATACGCAGTATTTT
TRBV27	.	TRBJ1-6	few	CATSSGTQTFPLHF	TGTGCCACCTCTTCCGGGACGCAGACTTTTCCCCTCCACTTT
TRBV6-5	.	TRBJ2-5	.	CASSYSARRETQYF	TGTGCCAGCAGTTACTCGGCCAGAAGGGAGACCCAGTACTTC
TRBV5-1	.	TRBJ2-3	.	CASTTAAFGTDTQYF	TGCGCCAGCACGACAGCCGCTTTTGGCACAGATACGCAGTATTTT
TRBV5-6	.	TRBJ2-3	.	CASSGEPYTSTDTQYF	TGTGCCAGCAGTGGCGAGCCATACACTAGCACAGATACGCAGTATTTT
TRBV6-5	.	TRBJ1-1	.	CASSSGGPGGRAFF	TGTGCCAGCAGTTCCGGAGGACCGGGGGGTCGAGCTTTCTTT